Given below is one TCR beta chain in context. No antigen is known for it. No per-base quality is available; no much larger clone lies one base away. The cohort comprised 666 healthy bone marrow donors. At the time of sampling, every cohort member was nominally healthy, though immune exposures that went unrecorded were likely present. CMV serostatus was recorded as positive for about 300 and negative for about half of the 666 cohort members, whereas no CMV serostatus was recorded for the donor in question. A peripheral blood sample was provided by each donor, and peripheral blood mononuclear cells were used for TCR beta sequencing. Genomic DNA was extracted from the blood cell samples with the Qiagen DNeasy Blood Extraction Kit. The library was built by means of the immunoSEQ multiplex PCR assay. A mixture of 60 forward primers for TCR Vbeta segments and 13 reverse primers for TCR Jbeta segments was used in the multiplex PCR. Amplification of the CDR3 region of rearranged TCR beta genes was performed with a multiplex PCR assay on genomic DNA. Amplified TCR beta libraries were sequenced as 87-base-pair reads on the Illumina HiSeq System. Under the source paper's analysis protocol: A later analysis tallied roughly 78 million unique TCR beta chains across the 666 repertoires, and some 12 million of those chains were shared by two or more donors. To remove PCR and sequencing errors, raw reads were error-corrected and collapsed into unique sequences using a nearest-neighbor algorithm that merged closely related sequences. V, D and J gene segments were assigned by aligning CDR3 sequences to IMGT reference sequences. For a sequence to be retained, at least a six-nucleotide match to both a V gene segment and a J gene segment was required. A rearrangement counted as productive if the CDR3 had no stop codons and remained in frame with V and J, and every other rearrangement counted as non-productive. Following IMGT convention, CDR3 was defined as the stretch from the second conserved V-encoded cysteine to the conserved J-encoded phenylalanine. In an earlier analysis of approximately 590 of the donors, sequences lacking an unambiguous match to a single V gene segment were excluded. In an earlier analysis of 450 to 700 of the donors, V segments were called functional above 56.7% productive rearrangements and were called segregating when the between-donor standard deviation exceeded 5%. A statistical classification framework was developed to diagnose cytomegalovirus status using the catalog of TCR beta chain sequences. In a later analysis, TCR nucleotide sequences were compared against IMGT/GENE-DB human TR gene sequences so that V and J genes could be assigned. The TCRdist pipeline was used in a later analysis to assign CDR3 sequences and most-parsimonious VDJ recombination scenarios. A later analysis defined each TCR beta chain by its CDR3 amino acid sequence plus V-gene family, and excluded reads lacking a unique V-gene family. A later analysis removed 592 highly shared, low-generation-probability nucleotide sequences to deal with suspected cross-contamination and a sequencing artifact. In a later analysis, a clonal expansion index was calculated for each public chain from normalized within-repertoire ranks of inferred template counts. In a later analysis, generation probabilities were computed using a VDJ recombination model fitted to out-of-frame rearrangements, and the results were checked against IGoR. A later analysis scored TCR-TCR, TCR-HLA and TCR-CMV co-occurrence with hypergeometric tests, applying a repertoire-size bias correction to TCR pairs. In a later analysis, false discovery rates were estimated by permuting HLA or CMV assignments 20 times. A later analysis grouped co-occurring TCRs with DBSCAN, adding TCRdist sequence similarity when clustering within HLA-allele-positive subsets. Repertoires with fewer than 30,000 or more than 120,000 public chains, plus five repertoires with anomalous nucleotide sharing, were excluded from co-occurrence clustering. The table comes from immuneACCESS by way of TCRdb, which keeps in-frame sequences with V and J called. Part of the clones is missing from these tables; in studies checked, under half for an unresolved V gene and the rest for unknown reasons. The V and J calls and clone size were taken over from that table, and D and trimming were inferred from the DNA. The sample table records around 90,000 clones; 55% to 65% of these occur just once. Clones ranked in the top ten supply roughly 2.5% of the sample.

This record comes from a study of cytomegalovirus exposure and HLA in healthy donors (dated by TCRdb to 2016 to 2017). For the study in its entirety: In an earlier analysis of under 750 of the donors, around 300 Gb of sequence data and 100 million or so unique TCR beta sequences from about 190 million T cells were reported. High-throughput TCR immunosequencing, statistical association of individual TCRs with disease status, and machine learning were combined to predict cytomegalovirus infection status. Of the 398 genotyped donors, about 80% fell in the genetic ancestry cluster associated with self-reported Caucasian donors. Among roughly 400 genotyped donors of the cohort, an average of approximately 200,000 unique TCR beta nucleotide sequences was sequenced per donor, of which roughly 17% were non-productive. The aim of the study was to test whether cataloging public T cell receptors could identify signatures of past pathogen exposure. Rather than drawing on any new phenotypic data, the later analysis identified candidate immune exposures from TCR beta sequences and the way those sequences occurred across donors. Donor age, sex, ethnicity and CMV serostatus were compiled alongside the repertoire data. Both class I and class II loci were covered by HLA typing, at four-digit resolution. About 5 DR-DQ haplotypes were handled as single units for association and clustering, since linkage in the cohort was strong. The number of donors typed differed by locus, with about 629-640 for A, B, C, DRB1 and DQB1, around 520 for DQA1, some 570 for DPA1, and around 460 for DPB1. A later analysis re-analyzed previously published TCR beta repertoires from 666 donors and added high-resolution HLA genotyping to study TCR occurrence patterns. A later genetic analysis took genome-wide SNP genotypes for about 65% of the roughly 670 donors and used that subset as a discovery cohort. Every discovery cohort repertoire had been produced on one sequencing platform. In an earlier analysis of about 590 of the donors, high-throughput TCR beta sequencing was used to judge whether each TCR beta V gene segment behaved as functional or pseudogenic. An early release that covered about 600 HLA-typed donors contained approximately 320 gigabases of sequencing data and some 87 million unique TCR sequences. The study profiled the T cell repertoires of approximately 700 subjects by immunosequencing and related them to cytomegalovirus serostatus. Besides the first cohort of roughly 700 subjects, a separate validation cohort made up of 120 different subjects was used. General conclusions and limits of the study: Across donors, most TCR sequences were observed very rarely, whereas some public TCRs were present in many individuals. It was suggested by the authors that the approach could potentially be generalized to other disease states and immunological phenotypes. According to a later analysis, TCR association rates differed among HLA loci, with DRB1 alleles showing the most associated TCRs and HLA-C alleles showing the fewest. HLA typing was unavailable for some donors at each locus, so association tests used only the typed subset. Only TCR beta chains were sequenced in this cohort, and the absence of alpha or paired-chain data limited detectable features. Broadly in line with IMGT annotations, most TCR beta V segments showed up in productive rearrangements about 90% or about 30% of the time in an earlier analysis of some 590 of the donors. Because the 87-base-pair reads could not distinguish some IMGT-functional V segments, including TRBV6-2 and TRBV6-3, those segments were excluded. In vitro tests confirmed that a few of the cytomegalovirus-associated TCR beta chains recognize cytomegalovirus antigens. A later genetic analysis associated a missense DCLRE1C variant with V-gene and J-gene trimming of TCR beta chains, and an independent cohort replicated the association. A later analysis reported that several top co-occurrence clusters appeared linked to parvovirus B19, influenza, CMV and Epstein-Barr virus. Because counts were too low, under 20 rarely observed V segments, including chromosome 9 orphons, were left out of the earlier analysis of 587 of the donors. Compared with the roughly 670-donor mean, donors in an Asian-associated ancestry cluster had fewer N-insertions in productive TCRs, according to a later genetic analysis. Immune exposure information for the cohort was limited to CMV serostatus. In a later analysis, around 15,000 TCR beta sequences were associated with specific HLA alleles at a false discovery rate of 0.05. A further reported finding was that TCR beta sequences accurately predicted the HLA-A and HLA-B alleles for most subjects in the first cohort. The study gave a list of roughly 150 TCR beta chains associated with cytomegalovirus. Correlated functional status among segregating V segments might be attributable to linkage disequilibrium, but an unknown experimental factor could not be ruled out. The classifier was reported to diagnose cytomegalovirus status with high specificity and sensitivity in both the original and validation cohorts. A cluster of highly shared sequence variants was judged likely to represent a technical artifact of the sequencing pipeline. A later analysis found that HLA-associated TCR beta chains were more clonally expanded and had lower generation probabilities than equally common non-associated chains. A later analysis found that most CMV-associated TCR beta chains appeared HLA-restricted, with HLA associations seemingly driven largely by CMV exposure. When HLA alleles, especially DR and DQ, strongly co-occurred, attributing TCR associations to individual alleles was difficult. The presence/absence analyses assumed that sequencing depth was roughly uniform across donors, and that assumption may not be true.

Reading the germline V gene gives CDR1 LGHNA and CDR2 YNFKEQ. V was cut back by 4 bases and J by 2 bases, leaving a gap of 8 bases between them. Its CDR3 holds 13 amino acids, cysteine through phenylalanine. Just the 39-base CDR3 DNA is kept, in frame starting at base 1. The material sequenced was PBMCs. Rearrangement joined TRBV4-2 to TRBJ1-1, with a weak D call of TRBD1 (5 bases match). The sequence came from a human donor in good health. CDR3 region: CASSPGENTEAFF. The sequenced DNA: TGTGCCAGCAGCCCGGGGGAAAACACTGAAGCTTTCTTT.